What follows are 19 T cell receptor beta chains derived from one specimen sequenced in a study of PD-L1 blockade in urothelial cancer. Noted time point: peripheral blood 6 weeks after treatment start. Assay: immunoSEQ multiplex PCR; the TCRdb copy retains only in-frame clones and omits some. The data contain around 87,000 clones, roughly 80% of them singletons. The source material was PBMCs, sampled around atezolizumab (anti-PD-L1) treatment. The receptors derive from a man between 65 and 85 years old with urothelial cancer.

This clone was picked up a small number of times. V is TRBV7-9 and J is TRBJ2-7; TRBD1 is a possible D gene (6 bases). Germline V gene lookup returns CDR1 SEHNR and CDR2 FQNEAQ (reference sequence). The CDR3 runs 14 residues. Trimming shortened V by 4 bases and J by 4 bases, and 14 bases separated the two germline ends. CDR3 sequence (DNA): TGTGCCAGCAGCTCAAACTCACAGGGATACGAGCAGTACTTC. Translation: CASSSNSQGYEQYF.

The CDR3 region is CASSYSPGSMNTEAFF. DNA for the CDR3: TGTGCCAGCAGTTACTCGCCAGGGTCGATGAACACTGAAGCTTTCTTT. The J gene is TRBJ1-1, the V gene TRBV6-6; maybe TRBD1 (5 bases). The CDR3 spans 16 residues. Per germline, CDR1 MNHNY and CDR2 SVGAGI (reference sequence). With 0 bases removed from V and 0 bases from J, the gap between germline ends came to 11 bases.

The chain employs TRBV19 and TRBJ1-1, with unresolved D. The length of the CDR3 is 13 residues. Trimming stripped 0 bases from V and 8 bases from J, with 10 bases between. Germline CDR1 and CDR2: LNHDA and SQIVND (reference sequence). The CDR3 is CASSIEEGREAFF. CDR3 DNA sequence: TGTGCCAGTAGTATAGAAGAGGGTCGCGAAGCTTTCTTT.

This sequence joins TRBV6-1 and TRBJ1-1; 9 bases agree with TRBD1. The CDR3 extends over 14 amino acids. Per germline, CDR1 MNHNS and CDR2 SASEGT. V gave up 6 bases and J gave up 5 bases; unmatched junction bases: 7. The CDR3 DNA reads as TGTGCCAGCAGGGGGACAGGGTGGGCGACTGAAGCTTTCTTT. Its protein product is CASRGTGWATEAFF.

This clone was picked up one time. The rearrangement links TRBV5-1 to TRBJ2-5; possible D gene TRBD1, 5 bases. This CDR3 is built from 14 residues. The V gene's germline CDR1 is SGHRS and CDR2 YFSETQ. V lost 0 bases and J 2 bases, leaving 8 bases between the germline ends. DNA of the CDR3: TGCGCCAGCAGCTTGGCGACAGCGCAAGAGACCCAGTACTTC. Its protein is CASSLATAQETQYF.

The J gene is TRBJ2-2, the V gene TRBV29-1; 8 nucleotides align to TRBD2. Looked up from germline, CDR1 is SQVTM and CDR2 is ANQGSEA. J was trimmed by 5 bases and V by 6 bases; bases with no gene match: 8. This CDR3 comprises 14 residues. The CDR3 nucleotides read TGCAGCGTGGGGACTAGACAACGAACCGGGGAGCTGTTTTTT. It encodes CSVGTRQRTGELFF.

V usage is TRBV29-1 and J usage is TRBJ2-2; TRBD1 aligns across 7 bases. With 5 bases clipped from V and 5 bases from J, the junction kept 5 bases outside the gene matches. Per the germline V gene, CDR1 is SQVTM and CDR2 is ANQGSEA. The CDR3 runs 13 residues. The CDR3: CSVSTGLTGELFF. The CDR3 DNA reads TGCAGCGTTTCGACAGGGTTAACCGGGGAGCTGTTTTTT.

J is TRBJ2-7 and V is TRBV5-8, with D possibly TRBD1 on 6 matching bases. Trimming took off 5 bases at V and 6 bases at J, with 15 bases between the two ends. CDR1 is SGHTS, CDR2 YDEGEE, per germline. This CDR3 comprises 13 residues. CDR3 sequence: CASRPTGSPEQYF. In DNA, the CDR3 is TGTGCCAGCAGGCCAACAGGGTCCCCCGAGCAGTACTTC.

CDR3 bases: TGCAGTGCTAGAGCGGGAGTGACGCAGTATTTT. This encodes CSARAGVTQYF. The V call is TRBV20-1, the J call TRBJ2-3, with D possibly TRBD2 on 6 matching bases. V was shortened by 1 base and J by 9 bases, with 8 bases between the two germline ends. The CDR3 runs to 11 residues. CDR1 and CDR2 from the germline V gene are DFQATT and SNEGSKA (reference sequence).

CDR3 region: CASSWDRGYEQYF. As DNA, the CDR3 is TGTGCCAGCAGCTGGGACAGGGGCTACGAGCAGTACTTC. The chain is built from TRBV5-6 and TRBJ2-7; 10 nucleotides match TRBD1. The CDR3 sequence is 13 residues long. Germline V gene data show CDR1 as SGHDT and CDR2 as YYEEEE. Trimming removed 3 bases from V and 3 bases from J; junction bases left unmatched: 0.

The rearrangement uses TRBV5-1 and TRBJ2-1, with 7 bases matching TRBD2. The CDR3 runs to 13 residues. The junction had 6 bases not matched to a gene; V was cut back by 0 bases and J by 12 bases. Per the germline V gene, CDR1 is SGHRS and CDR2 is YFSETQ. As DNA, the CDR3 is TGCGCCAGCAGCTTGGGGTGGGGGGGGAGGCAGTTCTTC. As protein: CASSLGWGGRQFF.

The chain uses TRBV7-3 and TRBJ2-3, with 15 bases matching TRBD2. The CDR3 extends over 15 amino acids. The trim removed 5 bases at V and 5 bases at J, leaving 2 bases unmatched. Looked up from germline, CDR1 is SGHTA and CDR2 is FQGTGA. In DNA form, the CDR3 reads TGTGCCAGCAGCCGGACTAGCGGGGGGGAAGATACGCAGTATTTT. Its translation is CASSRTSGGEDTQYF.

The CDR3: CASSEGWTGSNEQFF. DNA for the CDR3: TGTGCCAGCAGTGAGGGGTGGACTGGGAGCAATGAGCAGTTCTTC. The rearrangement links TRBV6-1 to TRBJ2-1, with TRBD2 as a possible D gene (5 bases). This CDR3 contains 15 residues. V was shortened by 3 bases and J by 6 bases, with 15 bases between the two germline ends. Germline V gene sequence: CDR1 MNHNS, CDR2 SASEGT.

The chain uses TRBV5-4 and TRBJ1-1; D not resolved. Per germline, CDR1 SGHNT and CDR2 YYREEE (reference sequence). The CDR3 runs 15 residues. V lost 4 bases, J lost 4 bases, and 17 bases lay in between. CDR3 sequence (DNA): TGTGCCAGCAGCCCCGGAGGGTTTTTGGGCACTGAAGCTTTCTTT. Translation gives CASSPGGFLGTEAFF.

The chain employs TRBV4-2 and TRBJ2-2, with 16 nucleotides matching TRBD2. With 0 bases clipped from V and 4 bases from J, the junction kept 5 bases outside the gene matches. From germline, CDR1 is LGHNA and CDR2 YNFKEQ. The CDR3 is 19 amino acids. The CDR3, as DNA: TGTGCCAGCAGCCAAGAGGGACTAGCGGGGGGGCAAACCACCGGGGAGCTGTTTTTT. It is translated as CASSQEGLAGGQTTGELFF.

The chain combines TRBV6-1 with TRBJ1-3; no clear D gene. The CDR3 spans 17 residues. Trimming stripped 0 bases from V and 1 base from J, with 13 bases between. CDR1 and CDR2 from the germline V gene are MNHNS and SASEGT. This CDR3 reads CASSEALGEGSGNTIYF. CDR3 in DNA: TGTGCCAGCAGTGAAGCTTTGGGAGAAGGTTCTGGAAACACCATATATTTT.

The chain couples TRBV6-1 to TRBJ1-5; no reliable D call. The germline CDR1 and CDR2 sequences are MNHNS and SASEGT. The length of the CDR3 is 15 residues. V gave up 4 bases and J gave up 0 bases, with 10 bases separating them. CDR3 amino acids: CASSVQPNSNQPQHF. The CDR3 nucleotides read TGTGCCAGCAGTGTACAGCCTAATAGCAATCAGCCCCAGCATTTT.

This clone showed up just once. The chain recombines TRBV6-1 with TRBJ2-7, with 8 bases fitting TRBD1. The CDR3 is made up of 15 amino acids. Trimming at V came to 0 bases and at J to 6 bases, leaving 7 bases not matched to a gene. Germline V gene data show CDR1 as MNHNS and CDR2 as SASEGT. The CDR3 reads CASSEAAGTGREQYF. The CDR3 DNA reads as TGTGCCAGCAGTGAAGCCGCCGGGACAGGCCGCGAGCAGTACTTC.

The chain employs TRBV5-4 and TRBJ2-5; 13 bases line up with TRBD2. The CDR3 has 17 residues. V was clipped by 4 bases and J by 4 bases; unmatched bases: 10. Germline V gene sequence: CDR1 SGHNT, CDR2 YYREEE (reference sequence). In nucleotides, the CDR3 is TGTGCCAGCAGCGAACGACTAGCGGGGGGTTCCATAGAGACCCAGTACTTC. As protein: CASSERLAGGSIETQYF.